This TCR beta chain was obtained from a study of blood T cell repertoires in COVID-19. Study details: Samples came from the United States, Italy and Spain, spanning acute and convalescent COVID-19. Sources were T cells, B-cell-depleted T cells, or PBMCs; the material itself was cDNA or gDNA.

Per the authors' pipeline: Reference gene primers were amplified, and this amplification served to estimate nucleated cell counts. The method was immunoSEQ multiplex PCR; TCRdb's version includes in-frame clones alone and lacks a portion of them. The V and J calls and clone size are taken from that table; D and trimming were inferred from the DNA. The sample has 150,000 to 250,000 clones, 70% to 85% seen once. Sequencing used peripheral blood. The receptor was isolated from a human donor with acute or convalescent COVID-19. The donor label of this sample is uncertain.

CDR3 DNA: TGTGCCAGCAGTGACTCTCGGCCAGGAGGTCAGGGGGAGCTGTTTTTT. It specifies CASSDSRPGGQGELFF. The rearrangement links TRBV6-4 to TRBJ2-2; weak D call: TRBD2 (5 bases). V lost 0 bases to trimming and J lost 8 bases, with 16 bases between them. The CDR3 is made up of 16 amino acids. Germline V CDR1 and CDR2: MRHNA, SNTAGT.